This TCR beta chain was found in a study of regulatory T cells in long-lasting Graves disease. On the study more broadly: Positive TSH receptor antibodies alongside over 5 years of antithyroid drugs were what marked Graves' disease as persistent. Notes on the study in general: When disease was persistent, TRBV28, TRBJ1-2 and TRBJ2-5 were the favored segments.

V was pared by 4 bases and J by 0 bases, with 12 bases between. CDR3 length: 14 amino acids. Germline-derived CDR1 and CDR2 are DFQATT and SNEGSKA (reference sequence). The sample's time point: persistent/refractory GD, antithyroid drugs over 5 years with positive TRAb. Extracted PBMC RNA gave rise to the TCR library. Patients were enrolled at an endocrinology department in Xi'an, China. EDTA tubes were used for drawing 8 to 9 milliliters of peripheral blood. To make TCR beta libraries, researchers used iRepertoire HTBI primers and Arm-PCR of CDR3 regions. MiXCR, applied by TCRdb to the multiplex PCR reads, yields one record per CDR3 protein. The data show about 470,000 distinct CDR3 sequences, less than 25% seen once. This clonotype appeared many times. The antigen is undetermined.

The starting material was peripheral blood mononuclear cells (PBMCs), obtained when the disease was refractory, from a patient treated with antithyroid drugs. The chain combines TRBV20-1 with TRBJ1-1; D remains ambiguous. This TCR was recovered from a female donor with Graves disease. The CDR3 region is CSAMTSQMNTEAFF. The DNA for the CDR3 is TGCAGTGCTATGACCAGTCAAATGAACACTGAAGCTTTCTTT.